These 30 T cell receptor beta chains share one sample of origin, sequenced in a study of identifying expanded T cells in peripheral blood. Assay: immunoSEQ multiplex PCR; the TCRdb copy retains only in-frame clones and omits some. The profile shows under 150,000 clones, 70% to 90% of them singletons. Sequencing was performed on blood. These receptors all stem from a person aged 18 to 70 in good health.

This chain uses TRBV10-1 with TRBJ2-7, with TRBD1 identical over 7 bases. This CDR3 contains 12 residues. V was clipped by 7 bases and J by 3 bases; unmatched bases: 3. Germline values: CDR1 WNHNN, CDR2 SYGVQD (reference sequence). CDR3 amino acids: CASTRDSYEQYF. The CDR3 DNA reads TGCGCCAGCACCCGGGACAGCTACGAGCAGTACTTC.

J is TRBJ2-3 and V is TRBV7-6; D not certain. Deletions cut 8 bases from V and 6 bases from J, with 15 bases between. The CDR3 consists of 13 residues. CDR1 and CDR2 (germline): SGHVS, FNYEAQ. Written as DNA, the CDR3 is TGTGCCAGCTCACGGTTAGGGCCCGATACGCAGTATTTT. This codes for CASSRLGPDTQYF.

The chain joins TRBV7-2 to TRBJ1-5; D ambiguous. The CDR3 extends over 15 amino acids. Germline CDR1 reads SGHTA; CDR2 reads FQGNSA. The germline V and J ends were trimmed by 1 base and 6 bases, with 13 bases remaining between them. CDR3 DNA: TGTGCCAGCAGCTTAGTTTCGTCGACGGGTCAGCCCCAGCATTTT. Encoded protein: CASSLVSSTGQPQHF.

In nucleotides, the CDR3 is TGTGCCAGCCAAGGGAGTAGGGGGCCAATGTCTGGGAACTATGGCTACACCTTC. Translated: CASQGSRGPMSGNYGYTF. V is TRBV7-3 and J is TRBJ1-2; 7 bases are a match to TRBD1. Germline lookup yields CDR1 SGHTA and CDR2 FQGTGA. V lost 8 bases, J lost 2 bases, and 20 bases stayed unmatched. The CDR3 extends over 18 amino acids.

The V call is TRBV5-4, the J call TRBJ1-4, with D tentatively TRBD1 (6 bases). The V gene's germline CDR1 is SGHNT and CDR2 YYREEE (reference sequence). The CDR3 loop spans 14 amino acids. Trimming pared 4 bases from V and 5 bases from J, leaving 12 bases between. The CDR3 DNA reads TGTGCCAGCAGCATCCGGGACAAGAATGAAAAACTGTTTTTT. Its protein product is CASSIRDKNEKLFF.

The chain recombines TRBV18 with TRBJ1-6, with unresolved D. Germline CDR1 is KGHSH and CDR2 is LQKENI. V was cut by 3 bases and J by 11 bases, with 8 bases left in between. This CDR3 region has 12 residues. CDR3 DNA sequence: TGTGCCAGCTCACCCTTAAATACACCCCTCCACTTT. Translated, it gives CASSPLNTPLHF.

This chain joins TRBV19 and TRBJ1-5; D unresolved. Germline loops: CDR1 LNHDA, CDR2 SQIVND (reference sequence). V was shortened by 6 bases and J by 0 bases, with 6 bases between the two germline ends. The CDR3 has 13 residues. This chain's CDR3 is CASRINSNQPQHF. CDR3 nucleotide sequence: TGTGCCAGTAGGATCAATAGCAATCAGCCCCAGCATTTT.

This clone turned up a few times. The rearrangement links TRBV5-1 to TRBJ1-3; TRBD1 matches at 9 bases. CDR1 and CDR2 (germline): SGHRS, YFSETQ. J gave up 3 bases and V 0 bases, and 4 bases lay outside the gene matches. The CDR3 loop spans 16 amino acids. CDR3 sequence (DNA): TGCGCCAGCAGCTTGGCCGGGACAGGGTTTGGAAACACCATATATTTT. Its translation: CASSLAGTGFGNTIYF.

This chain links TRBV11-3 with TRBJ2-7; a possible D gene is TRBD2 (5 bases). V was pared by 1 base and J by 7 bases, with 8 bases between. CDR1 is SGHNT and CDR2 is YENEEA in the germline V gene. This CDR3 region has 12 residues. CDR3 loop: CASSLVGEEQYF. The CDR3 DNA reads TGTGCCAGCAGCTTAGTCGGGGAGGAGCAGTACTTC.

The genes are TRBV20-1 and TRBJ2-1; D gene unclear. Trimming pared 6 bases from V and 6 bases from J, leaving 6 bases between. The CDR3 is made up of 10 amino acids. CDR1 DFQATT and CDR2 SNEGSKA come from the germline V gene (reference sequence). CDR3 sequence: CSATGNEQFF. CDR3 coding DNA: TGCAGTGCCACTGGCAATGAGCAGTTCTTC.

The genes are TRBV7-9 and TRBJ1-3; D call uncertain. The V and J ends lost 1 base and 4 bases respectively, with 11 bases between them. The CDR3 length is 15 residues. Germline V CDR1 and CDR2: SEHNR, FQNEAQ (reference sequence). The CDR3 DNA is TGTGCCAGCAGCTTAGAATTTGAACCCGGAAACACCATATATTTT. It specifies CASSLEFEPGNTIYF.

CDR3 in amino acids: CASSETGGSSTDTQYF. The CDR3 bases are TGCGCCAGCAGTGAGACAGGGGGCAGTAGCACAGATACGCAGTATTTT. V and J are TRBV10-1 and TRBJ2-3; 9 nucleotides agree with TRBD1. CDR1 is WNHNN, CDR2 SYGVQD, per germline (reference sequence). The CDR3 length is 16 residues. The V and J ends lost 2 bases and 0 bases, in that order; junction bases with no gene match: 3.

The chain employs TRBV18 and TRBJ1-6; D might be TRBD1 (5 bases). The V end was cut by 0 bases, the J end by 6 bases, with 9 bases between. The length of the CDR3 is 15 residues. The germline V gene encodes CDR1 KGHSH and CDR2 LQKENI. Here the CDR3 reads CASSPPSGGNSPLHF. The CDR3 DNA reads TGTGCCAGCTCACCACCGTCGGGGGGTAATTCACCCCTCCACTTT. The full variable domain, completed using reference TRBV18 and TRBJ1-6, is NAGVMQNPRHLVRRRGQEARLRCSPMKGHSHVYWYRQLPEEGLKFMVYLQKENIIDESGMPKERFSAEFPKEGPSILRIQQVVRGDSAAYFCASSPPSGGNSPLHFGNGTRLTVT.

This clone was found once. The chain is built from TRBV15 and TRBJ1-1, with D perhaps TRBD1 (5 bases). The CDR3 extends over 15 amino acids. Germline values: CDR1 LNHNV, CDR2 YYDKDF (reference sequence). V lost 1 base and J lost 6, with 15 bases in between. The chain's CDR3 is CATSRAHRGVAEAFF. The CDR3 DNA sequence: TGTGCCACCAGCAGAGCCCACAGAGGGGTCGCTGAAGCTTTCTTT.

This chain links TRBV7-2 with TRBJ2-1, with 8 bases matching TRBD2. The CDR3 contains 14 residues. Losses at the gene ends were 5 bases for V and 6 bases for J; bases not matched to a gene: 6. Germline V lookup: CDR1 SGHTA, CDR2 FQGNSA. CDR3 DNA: TGTGCCAGCAGCCTTAGCGGGGCCCTCAATGAGCAGTTCTTC. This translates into CASSLSGALNEQFF.

This chain's CDR3 is CASSKHQAPTTEAFF. The CDR3 coding sequence is TGTGCCAGTAGCAAACACCAGGCCCCCACCACTGAAGCTTTCTTT. This rearrangement joins TRBV19 to TRBJ1-1; D not certain. CDR1 is LNHDA, CDR2 SQIVND, per germline (reference sequence). The CDR3 sequence is 15 residues long. The V and J ends lost 6 bases and 4 bases respectively, with 18 bases between them.

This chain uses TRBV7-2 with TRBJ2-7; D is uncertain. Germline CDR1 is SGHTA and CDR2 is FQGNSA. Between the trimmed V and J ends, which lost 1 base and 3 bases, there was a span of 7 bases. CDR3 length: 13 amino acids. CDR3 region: CASSLGVNYEQYF. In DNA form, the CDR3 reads TGTGCCAGCAGCTTAGGCGTTAACTACGAGCAGTACTTC. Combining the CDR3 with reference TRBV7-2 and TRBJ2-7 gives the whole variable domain GAGVSQSPSNKVTEKGKDVELRCDPISGHTALYWYRQSLGQGLEFLIYFQGNSAPDKSGLPSDRFSAERTGGSVSTLTIQRTQQEDSAVYLCASSLGVNYEQYFGPGTRLTVT.

CDR3 region: CASSQGLAATGELFF. The CDR3 nucleotides are TGCGCCAGCAGCCAGGGACTAGCGGCCACCGGGGAGCTGTTTTTT. This sequence joins TRBV4-1 and TRBJ2-2; 11 bases fit TRBD2. The CDR3 loop spans 15 amino acids. The trim removed 3 bases at V and 4 bases at J, leaving 1 base unmatched. Per the germline V gene, CDR1 is MGHRA and CDR2 is YSYEKL.

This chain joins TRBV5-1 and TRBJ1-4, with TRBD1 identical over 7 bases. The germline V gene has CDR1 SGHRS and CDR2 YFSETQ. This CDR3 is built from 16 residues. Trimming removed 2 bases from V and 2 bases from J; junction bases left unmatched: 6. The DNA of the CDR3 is TGCGCCAGCAGCTTCAACAGGGGAGGGACTAATGAAAAACTGTTTTTT. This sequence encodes CASSFNRGGTNEKLFF.

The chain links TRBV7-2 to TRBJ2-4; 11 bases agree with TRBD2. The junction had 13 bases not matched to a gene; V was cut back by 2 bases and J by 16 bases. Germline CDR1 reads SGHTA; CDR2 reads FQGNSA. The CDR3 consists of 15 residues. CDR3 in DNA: TGTGCCAGCAGCTTATCGCGGCTAGCGGGGGGCCACCCCTACTTC. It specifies CASSLSRLAGGHPYF. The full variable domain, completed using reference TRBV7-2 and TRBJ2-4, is GAGVSQSPSNKVTEKGKDVELRCDPISGHTALYWYRQSLGQGLEFLIYFQGNSAPDKSGLPSDRFSAERTGGSVSTLTIQRTQQEDSAVYLCASSLSRLAGGHPYFGAGTRLSVL.

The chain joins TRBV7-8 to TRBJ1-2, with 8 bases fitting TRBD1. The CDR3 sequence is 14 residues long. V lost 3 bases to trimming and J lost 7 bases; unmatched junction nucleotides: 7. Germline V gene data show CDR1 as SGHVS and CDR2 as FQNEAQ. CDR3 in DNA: TGTGCCAGCAGCTTTTTGGGACAGGTCGGTGGCTACACCTTC. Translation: CASSFLGQVGGYTF. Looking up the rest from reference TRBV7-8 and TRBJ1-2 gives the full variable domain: GAGVSQSPRYKVAKRGQDVALRCDPISGHVSLFWYQQALGQGPEFLTYFQNEAQLDKSGLPSDRFFAERPEGSVSTLKIQRTQQEDSAVYLCASSFLGQVGGYTFGSGTRLTVV.

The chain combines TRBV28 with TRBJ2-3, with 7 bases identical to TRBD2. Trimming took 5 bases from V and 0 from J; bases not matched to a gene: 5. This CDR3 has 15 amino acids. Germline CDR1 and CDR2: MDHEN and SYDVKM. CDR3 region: CASSLTSASTDTQYF. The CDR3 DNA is TGTGCCAGCAGTCTCACTAGCGCTAGCACAGATACGCAGTATTTT. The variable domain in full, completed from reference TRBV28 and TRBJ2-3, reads DVKVTQSSRYLVKRTGEKVFLECVQDMDHENMFWYRQDPGLGLRLIYFSYDVKMKEKGDIPEGYSVSREKKERFSLILESASTNQTSMYLCASSLTSASTDTQYFGPGTRLTVL.

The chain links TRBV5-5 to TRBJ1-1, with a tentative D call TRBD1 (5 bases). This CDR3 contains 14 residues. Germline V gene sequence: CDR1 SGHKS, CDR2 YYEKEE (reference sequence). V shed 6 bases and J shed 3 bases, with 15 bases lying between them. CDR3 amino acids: CASTSFREDTEAFF. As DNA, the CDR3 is TGTGCCAGCACCTCTTTCAGGGAGGACACTGAAGCTTTCTTT.

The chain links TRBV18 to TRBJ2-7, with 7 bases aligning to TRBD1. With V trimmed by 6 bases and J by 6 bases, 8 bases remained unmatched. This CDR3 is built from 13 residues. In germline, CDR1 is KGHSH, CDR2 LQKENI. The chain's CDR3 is CASSPGTAGEQYF. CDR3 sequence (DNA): TGTGCCAGCTCGCCCGGGACAGCAGGCGAGCAGTACTTC.

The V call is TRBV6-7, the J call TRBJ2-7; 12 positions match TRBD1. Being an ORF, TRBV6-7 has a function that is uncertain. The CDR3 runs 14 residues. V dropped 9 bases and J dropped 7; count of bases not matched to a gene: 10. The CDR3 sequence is CASLGDRGHREQYF. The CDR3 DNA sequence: TGTGCCAGTCTGGGGGACAGGGGGCATCGGGAGCAGTACTTC.

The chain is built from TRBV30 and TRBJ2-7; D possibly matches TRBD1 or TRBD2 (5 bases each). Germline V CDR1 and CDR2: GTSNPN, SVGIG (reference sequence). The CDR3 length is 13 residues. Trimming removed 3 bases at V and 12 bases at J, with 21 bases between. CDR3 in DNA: TGTGCCTGGAGAAGAATTCCTCGAGACGGGACGTACTTC. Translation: CAWRRIPRDGTYF.

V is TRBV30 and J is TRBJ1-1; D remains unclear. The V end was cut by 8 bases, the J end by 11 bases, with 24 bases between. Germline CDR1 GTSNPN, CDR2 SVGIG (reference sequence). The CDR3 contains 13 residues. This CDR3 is CALTGPRLRWAFF. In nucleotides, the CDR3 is TGTGCCCTAACCGGGCCCCGCCTGAGGTGGGCTTTCTTT.

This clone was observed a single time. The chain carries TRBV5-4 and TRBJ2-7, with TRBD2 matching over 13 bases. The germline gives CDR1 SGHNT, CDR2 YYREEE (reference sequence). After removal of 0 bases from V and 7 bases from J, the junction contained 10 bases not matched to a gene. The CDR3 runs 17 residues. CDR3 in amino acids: CASSLGGLAGPSREQYF. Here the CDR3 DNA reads TGTGCCAGCAGCTTGGGGGGACTAGCGGGACCTTCGCGGGAGCAGTACTTC.

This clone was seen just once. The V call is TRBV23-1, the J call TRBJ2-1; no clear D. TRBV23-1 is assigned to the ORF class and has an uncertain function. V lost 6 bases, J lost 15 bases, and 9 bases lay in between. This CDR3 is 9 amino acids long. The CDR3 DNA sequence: TGCGCCAGCAGACCCCTTCCGTTCTTC. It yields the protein CASRPLPFF.

DNA of the CDR3: TGTGCCAGCAGCTCGTCGACGGGAAACACCGGGGAGCTGTTTTTT. Translation gives CASSSSTGNTGELFF. The chain joins TRBV7-3 to TRBJ2-2; a possible D gene is TRBD2 (5 bases). In germline, CDR1 is SGHTA, CDR2 FQGTGA. With 4 bases removed from V and 2 bases from J, the gap between germline ends came to 11 bases. This CDR3 is built from 15 residues.